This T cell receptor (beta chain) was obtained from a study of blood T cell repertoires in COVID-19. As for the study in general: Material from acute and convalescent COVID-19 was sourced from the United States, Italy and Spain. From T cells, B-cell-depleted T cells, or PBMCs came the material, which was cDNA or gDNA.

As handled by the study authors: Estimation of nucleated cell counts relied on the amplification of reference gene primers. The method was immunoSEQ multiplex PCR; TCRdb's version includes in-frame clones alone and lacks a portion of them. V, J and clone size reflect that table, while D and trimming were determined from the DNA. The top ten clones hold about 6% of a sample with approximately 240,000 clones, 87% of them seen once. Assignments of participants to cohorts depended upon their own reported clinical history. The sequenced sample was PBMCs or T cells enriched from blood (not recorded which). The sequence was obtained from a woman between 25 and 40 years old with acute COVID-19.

DNA of the CDR3: TGTGCCAGCAGCAGAACGCCAGGGATGTCGAACACTGAAGCTTTCTTT. This sequence encodes CASSRTPGMSNTEAFF. The rearrangement joins TRBV7-9 to TRBJ1-1; D is possibly TRBD1 (5 bases). The CDR3 covers 16 residues. Germline lookup yields CDR1 SEHNR and CDR2 FQNEAQ (reference sequence). Trimming removed 5 bases at V and 1 base at J, with 17 bases between.